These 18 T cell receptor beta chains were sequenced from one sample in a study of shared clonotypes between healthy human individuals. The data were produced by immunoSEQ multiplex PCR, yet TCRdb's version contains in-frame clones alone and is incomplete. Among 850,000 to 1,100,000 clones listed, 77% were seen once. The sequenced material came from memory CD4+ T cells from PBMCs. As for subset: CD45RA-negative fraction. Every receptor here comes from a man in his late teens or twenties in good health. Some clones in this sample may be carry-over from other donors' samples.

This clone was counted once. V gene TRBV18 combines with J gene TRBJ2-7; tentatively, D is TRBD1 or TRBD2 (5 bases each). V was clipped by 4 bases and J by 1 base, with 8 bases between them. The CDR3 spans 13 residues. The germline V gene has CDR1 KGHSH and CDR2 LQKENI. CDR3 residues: CASSLGGSYEQYF. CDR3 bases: TGTGCCAGCTCACTTGGGGGATCCTACGAGCAGTACTTC.

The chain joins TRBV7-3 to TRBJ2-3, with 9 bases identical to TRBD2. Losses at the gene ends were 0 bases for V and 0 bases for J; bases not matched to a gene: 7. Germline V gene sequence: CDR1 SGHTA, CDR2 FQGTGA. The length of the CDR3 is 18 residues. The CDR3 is CASSLTAASGDSTDTQYF. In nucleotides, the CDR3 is TGTGCCAGCAGCTTAACGGCTGCTAGCGGGGATAGCACAGATACGCAGTATTTT.

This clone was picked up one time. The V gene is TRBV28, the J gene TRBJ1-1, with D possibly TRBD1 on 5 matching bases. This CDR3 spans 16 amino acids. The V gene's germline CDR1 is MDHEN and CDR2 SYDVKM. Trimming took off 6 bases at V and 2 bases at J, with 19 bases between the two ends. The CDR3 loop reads CASRVRPGPTNTEAFF. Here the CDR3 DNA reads TGTGCCAGCAGGGTAAGACCGGGACCTACTAACACTGAAGCTTTCTTT.

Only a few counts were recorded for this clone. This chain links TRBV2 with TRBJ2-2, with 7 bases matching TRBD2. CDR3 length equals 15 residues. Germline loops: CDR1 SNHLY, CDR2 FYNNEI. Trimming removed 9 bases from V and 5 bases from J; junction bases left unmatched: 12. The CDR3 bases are TGTGCCAGTACTCTCGCGGGGGAGGGGACCGGGGAGCTGTTTTTT. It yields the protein CASTLAGEGTGELFF.

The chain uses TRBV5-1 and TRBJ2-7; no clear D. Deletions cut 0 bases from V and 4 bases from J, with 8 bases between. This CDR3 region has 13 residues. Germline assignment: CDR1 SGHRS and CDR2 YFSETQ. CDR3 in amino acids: CASSLDDQYEQYF. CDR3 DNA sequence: TGCGCCAGCAGCTTGGACGACCAATACGAGCAGTACTTC.

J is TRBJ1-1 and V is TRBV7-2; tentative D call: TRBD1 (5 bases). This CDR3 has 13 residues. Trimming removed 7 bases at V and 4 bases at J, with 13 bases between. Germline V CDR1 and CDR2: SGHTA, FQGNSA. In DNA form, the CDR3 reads TGTGCCAGCAAAAGAACAGGAGCCACTGAAGCTTTCTTT. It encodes CASKRTGATEAFF. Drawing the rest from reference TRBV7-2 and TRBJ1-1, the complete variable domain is GAGVSQSPSNKVTEKGKDVELRCDPISGHTALYWYRQSLGQGLEFLIYFQGNSAPDKSGLPSDRFSAERTGGSVSTLTIQRTQQEDSAVYLCASKRTGATEAFFGQGTRLTVV.

CDR3 protein: CASMGPGETQYF. CDR3 coding DNA: TGTGCCAGCATGGGGCCGGGGGAGACCCAGTACTTC. The chain has TRBV5-6 and TRBJ2-5, with D perhaps matching TRBD1 or TRBD2 (5 bases each). The V gene's germline CDR1 is SGHDT and CDR2 YYEEEE. Trimming removed 6 bases at V and 5 bases at J, with 11 bases between. CDR3 length equals 12 residues. The full variable domain, in which reference TRBV5-6 and TRBJ2-5 provide the parts outside the CDR3, is DAGVTQSPTHLIKTRGQQVTLRCSPKSGHDTVSWYQQALGQGPQFIFQYYEEEERQRGNFPDRFSGHQFPNYSSELNVNALLLGDSALYLCASMGPGETQYFGPGTRLLVL.

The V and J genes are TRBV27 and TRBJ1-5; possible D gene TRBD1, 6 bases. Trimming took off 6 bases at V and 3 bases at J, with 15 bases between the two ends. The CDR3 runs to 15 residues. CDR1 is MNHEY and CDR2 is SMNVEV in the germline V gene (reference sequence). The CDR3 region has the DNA TGTGCCAGCAGCAATTCCCGGGGGCCCAATCAGCCCCAGCATTTT. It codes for CASSNSRGPNQPQHF.

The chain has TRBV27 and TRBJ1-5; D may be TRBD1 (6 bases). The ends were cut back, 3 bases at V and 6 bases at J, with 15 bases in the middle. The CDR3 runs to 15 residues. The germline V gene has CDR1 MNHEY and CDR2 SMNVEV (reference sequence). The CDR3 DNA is TGTGCCAGCAGTTTTGGGGGGCCCAGGACTCAGCCCCAGCATTTT. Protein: CASSFGGPRTQPQHF.

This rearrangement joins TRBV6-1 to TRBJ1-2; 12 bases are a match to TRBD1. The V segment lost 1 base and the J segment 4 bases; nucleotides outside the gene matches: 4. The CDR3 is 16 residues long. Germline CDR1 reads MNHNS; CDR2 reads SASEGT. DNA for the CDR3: TGTGCCAGCAGTGAAGGGGGACAGGGGGCCGGCTATGGCTACACCTTC. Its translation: CASSEGGQGAGYGYTF.

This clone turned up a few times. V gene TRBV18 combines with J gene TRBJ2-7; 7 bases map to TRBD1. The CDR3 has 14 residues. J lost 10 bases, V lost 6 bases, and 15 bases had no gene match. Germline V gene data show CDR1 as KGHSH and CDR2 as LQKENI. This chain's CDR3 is CASSQGDRGLYQYF. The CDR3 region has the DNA TGTGCCAGCTCCCAGGGGGACAGAGGGCTATACCAGTACTTC.

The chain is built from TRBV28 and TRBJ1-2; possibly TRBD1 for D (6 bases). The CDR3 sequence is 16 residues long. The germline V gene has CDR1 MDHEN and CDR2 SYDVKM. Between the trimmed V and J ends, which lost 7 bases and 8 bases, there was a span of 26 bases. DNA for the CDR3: TGTGCCAGCACCGAAGCTACAGGGACCAGCACACTAGGCTACACCTTC. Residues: CASTEATGTSTLGYTF.

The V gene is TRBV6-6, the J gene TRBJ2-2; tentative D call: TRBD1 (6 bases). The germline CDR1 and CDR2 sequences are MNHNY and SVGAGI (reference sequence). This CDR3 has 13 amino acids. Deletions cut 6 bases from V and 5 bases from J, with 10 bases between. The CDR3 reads CASSRTGTGELFF. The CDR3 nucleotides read TGTGCCAGCAGCCGTACAGGGACCGGGGAGCTGTTTTTT.

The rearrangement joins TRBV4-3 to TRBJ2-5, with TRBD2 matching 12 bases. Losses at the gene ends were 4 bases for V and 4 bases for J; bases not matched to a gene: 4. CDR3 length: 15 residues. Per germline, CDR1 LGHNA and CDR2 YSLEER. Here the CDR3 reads CASSRRGLAGETQYF. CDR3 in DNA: TGCGCCAGCAGCCGCAGGGGACTAGCGGGAGAGACCCAGTACTTC.

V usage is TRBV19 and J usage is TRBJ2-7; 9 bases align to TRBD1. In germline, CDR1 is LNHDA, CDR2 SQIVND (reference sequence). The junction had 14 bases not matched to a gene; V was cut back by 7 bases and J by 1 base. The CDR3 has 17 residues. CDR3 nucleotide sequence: TGTGCCAGTATTACAATCATAACCGGGACAGGGTCCTACGAGCAGTACTTC. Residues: CASITIITGTGSYEQYF.

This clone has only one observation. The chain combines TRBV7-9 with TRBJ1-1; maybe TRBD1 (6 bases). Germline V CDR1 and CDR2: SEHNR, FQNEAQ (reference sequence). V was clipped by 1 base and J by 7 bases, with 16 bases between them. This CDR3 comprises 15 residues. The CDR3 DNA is TGTGCCAGCAGCTTAGGGGGACAAGCTAAAGGTGAAGCTTTCTTT. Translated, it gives CASSLGGQAKGEAFF.

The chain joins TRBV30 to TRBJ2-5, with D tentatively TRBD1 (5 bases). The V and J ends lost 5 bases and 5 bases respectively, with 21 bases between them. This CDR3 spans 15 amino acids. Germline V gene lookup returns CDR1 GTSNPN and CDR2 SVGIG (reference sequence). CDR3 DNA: TGTGCCTGGGATGGACACGGAACCCCCGTGGAGACCCAGTACTTC. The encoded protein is CAWDGHGTPVETQYF.

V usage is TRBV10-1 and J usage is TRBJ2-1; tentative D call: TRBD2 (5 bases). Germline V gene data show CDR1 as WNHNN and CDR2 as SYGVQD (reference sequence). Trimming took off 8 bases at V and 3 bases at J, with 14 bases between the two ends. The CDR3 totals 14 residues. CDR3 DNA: TGCGCCAGCGGTCCATCCGGAGGCTACAATGAGCAGTTCTTC. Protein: CASGPSGGYNEQFF.